The text below deals with one T cell receptor beta chain. What it binds is not known. One entry per CDR3 protein results from TCRdb running MiXCR on the 5' RACE reads. The profile shows approximately 220,000 distinct CDR3 sequences, about 18% of them singletons. These data originate in a study of CD8 T cells in ankylosing spondylitis. The CDR3 covers 16 residues. J gave up 8 bases and V 6 bases, and 15 bases lay outside the gene matches. Study conclusions and caveats: As for the disease-linked clones, they showed a CD8+ phenotype and occurred at relatively low frequencies in peripheral blood. A TCR beta motif made of fewer than 10 highly homologous variants seemed typical of ankylosing spondylitis blood.

Material: blood, either unsorted or a sorted T cell fraction (not recorded which). The chain carries TRBV12-3 or TRBV12-4 and TRBJ2-1, with 8 bases lining up with TRBD2. The receptor was derived from a male donor with ankylosing spondylitis. CDR3: CASSQEGGRGVHEQFF. CDR3 sequence (DNA): TGTGCCAGCAGCCAAGAGGGCGGGCGGGGGGTCCATGAGCAGTTCTTC.